The next 19 T cell receptor beta chains were all read from a single sample in a study of cytomegalovirus exposure and HLA in healthy donors. This PCR relied on a set of 60 Vbeta primers and 13 Jbeta primers. Method: immunoSEQ multiplex PCR; TCRdb's copy keeps in-frame clones and lacks some. Found here are around 180,000 clones, about 78% of them singletons; the top ten hold less than 15%. Sequences were obtained from PBMCs. These receptors came from a woman between 50 and 59 years old in good health and CMV-seropositive.

V and J are TRBV5-5 and TRBJ2-7; tentatively, D is TRBD1 (5 bases). Germline CDR1 reads SGHKS; CDR2 reads YYEKEE (reference sequence). The CDR3 is 12 amino acids. V dropped 4 bases and J dropped 3 bases, with 8 bases sitting between them. CDR3: CASSPQGYEQYF. CDR3 nucleotides: TGTGCCAGCAGCCCCCAGGGCTACGAGCAGTACTTC.

This clone was counted once. The chain is built from TRBV27 and TRBJ1-5; D gene uncertain. V was cut by 1 base and J by 5 bases, with 9 bases left in between. The germline V gene has CDR1 MNHEY and CDR2 SMNVEV (reference sequence). The CDR3 spans 14 residues. The CDR3 nucleotides read TGTGCCAGCAGTTTATGGGTCGGGTATCAGCCCCAGCATTTT. Its protein is CASSLWVGYQPQHF.

V and J are TRBV6-6 and TRBJ1-5; 9 nucleotides line up with TRBD1. CDR1 MNHNY and CDR2 SVGAGI come from the germline V gene (reference sequence). The CDR3 loop spans 15 amino acids. J lost 6 bases, V lost 6 bases, and 9 bases had no gene match. CDR3 in amino acids: CASSPGQGLGQPQHF. CDR3 DNA sequence: TGTGCCAGCAGCCCGGGACAGGGACTGGGTCAGCCCCAGCATTTT.

The J gene is TRBJ2-7, the V gene TRBV5-1; 10 bases align to TRBD1. Germline lookup yields CDR1 SGHRS and CDR2 YFSETQ. The CDR3 contains 17 residues. V shed 2 bases, J shed 2 bases, and the junction held 10 bases outside the gene matches. Here the CDR3 reads CASSLDEKGTGAYEQYF. CDR3 nucleotides: TGCGCCAGCAGCTTAGATGAAAAAGGGACAGGGGCCTACGAGCAGTACTTC.

This chain uses TRBV9 with TRBJ1-6, with no clear D. The CDR3 length is 12 residues. Trimming removed 3 bases at V and 10 bases at J, with 8 bases between. The germline V gene encodes CDR1 SGDLS and CDR2 YYNGEE. The CDR3 DNA is TGTGCCAGCAGCGGAATGGAGTCACCCCTCCACTTT. Its translation: CASSGMESPLHF.

CDR3 DNA: TGTGCCAGCAGTGAACAGGCCGGTCAGCCCCAGCATTTT. Protein: CASSEQAGQPQHF. This chain joins TRBV6-4 and TRBJ1-5; possible D gene TRBD1, 5 bases. The ends were cut back, 3 bases at V and 6 bases at J, with 9 bases in the middle. Per the germline V gene, CDR1 is MRHNA and CDR2 is SNTAGT. The CDR3 extends over 13 amino acids.

The chain is built from TRBV6-5 and TRBJ2-7; the match to TRBD2 covers 11 bases. Germline CDR1 is MNHEY and CDR2 is SVGAGI. This CDR3 region has 13 residues. The ends lost 7 bases at V and 5 bases at J; junction bases unmatched: 4. In DNA, the CDR3 is TGTGCCAGCATCGGTAGCGGGGGGGACGAGCAGTACTTC. Translation: CASIGSGGDEQYF.

The J gene is TRBJ1-5, the V gene TRBV6-1; D call uncertain. Between the trimmed V and J ends, which lost 4 bases and 0 bases, there was a span of 10 bases. Germline V CDR1 and CDR2: MNHNS, SASEGT. This CDR3 contains 15 residues. The CDR3, as DNA: TGTGCCAGCAGTGCAACTCGAGGTAGCAATCAGCCCCAGCATTTT. This encodes CASSATRGSNQPQHF.

This rearrangement joins TRBV6-1 to TRBJ1-3, with a tentative D call TRBD1 (5 bases). The CDR3 contains 13 residues. Germline V gene sequence: CDR1 MNHNS, CDR2 SASEGT. Trimming removed 7 bases from V and 3 bases from J, with 10 bases in between. The CDR3 loop reads CASIRGSGNTIYF. DNA of the CDR3: TGTGCCAGCATCCGGGGGAGTGGAAACACCATATATTTT.

The genes are TRBV5-1 and TRBJ1-1, with 8 bases matching TRBD1. V trimming: 5 bases; J trimming: 5 bases; junction bases outside the gene matches: 8. Looked up from germline, CDR1 is SGHRS and CDR2 is YFSETQ. The CDR3 loop spans 14 amino acids. CDR3 bases: TGCGCCAGCAGTGTGACAGGGGATTTGACTGAAGCTTTCTTT. The encoded protein is CASSVTGDLTEAFF.

V usage is TRBV6-1 and J usage is TRBJ2-5, with 8 bases identical to TRBD2. The CDR3 sequence is 14 residues long. Germline CDR1 is MNHNS and CDR2 is SASEGT. J was trimmed by 5 bases and V by 6 bases; bases with no gene match: 8. The CDR3 loop reads CASRHPKRGETQYF. The CDR3 bases are TGTGCCAGCAGGCACCCAAAGCGGGGGGAGACCCAGTACTTC.

This clone is a singleton in its sample. J is TRBJ1-6 and V is TRBV6-5, with D unresolved. V was trimmed by 4 bases and J by 8 bases, leaving 6 bases between them. The CDR3 totals 12 residues. Germline V gives CDR1 MNHEY, CDR2 SVGAGI. The CDR3 bases are TGTGCCAGCAGTTCCACTTATTCACCCCTCCACTTT. Protein sequence: CASSSTYSPLHF.

The chain joins TRBV5-4 to TRBJ2-5, with TRBD2 as a possible D gene (6 bases). Looked up from germline, CDR1 is SGHNT and CDR2 is YYREEE (reference sequence). This CDR3 is 14 amino acids long. Between the trimmed V and J ends, which lost 0 bases and 5 bases, there was a span of 11 bases. The CDR3 loop is CASSLAGGWETQYF. DNA for the CDR3: TGTGCCAGCAGCTTGGCCGGGGGATGGGAGACCCAGTACTTC. Combining the CDR3 with reference TRBV5-4 and TRBJ2-5 gives the whole variable domain ETGVTQSPTHLIKTRGQQVTLRCSSQSGHNTVSWYQQALGQGPQFIFQYYREEENGRGNFPPRFSGLQFPNYSSELNVNALELDDSALYLCASSLAGGWETQYFGPGTRLLVL.

The rearrangement links TRBV5-4 to TRBJ2-5; D is undetermined. V shed 0 bases and J shed 3 bases, with 9 bases lying between them. Germline-derived CDR1 and CDR2 are SGHNT and YYREEE (reference sequence). CDR3 length equals 14 residues. In nucleotides, the CDR3 is TGTGCCAGCAGCTTGGCCACTGGTAAAGAGACCCAGTACTTC. Translation: CASSLATGKETQYF. Looking up the rest from reference TRBV5-4 and TRBJ2-5 gives the full variable domain: ETGVTQSPTHLIKTRGQQVTLRCSSQSGHNTVSWYQQALGQGPQFIFQYYREEENGRGNFPPRFSGLQFPNYSSELNVNALELDDSALYLCASSLATGKETQYFGPGTRLLVL.

The chain couples TRBV7-3 to TRBJ1-1; D ambiguous. V was trimmed by 2 bases and J by 4 bases, leaving 8 bases between them. Germline V gene lookup returns CDR1 SGHTA and CDR2 FQGTGA. The CDR3 sequence is 13 residues long. The CDR3 sequence: CASSLGVSTEAFF. The CDR3 region has the DNA TGTGCCAGCAGCTTAGGAGTGAGCACTGAAGCTTTCTTT.

This clone has more than one count but fewer than ten. The chain has TRBV18 and TRBJ2-7, with 10 bases identical to TRBD1. Germline V gives CDR1 KGHSH, CDR2 LQKENI. The length of the CDR3 is 14 residues. V gave up 2 bases and J gave up 5 bases; unmatched junction bases: 3. CDR3: CASSPGTGVNEQYF. The CDR3 region has the DNA TGTGCCAGCTCACCAGGGACAGGGGTCAACGAGCAGTACTTC.

This clone was seen once. The missing conserved phenylalanine or tryptophan at the end of this CDR3 makes a read error likely. The J gene is TRBJ1-6, the V gene TRBV11-2; D unresolved. This CDR3 contains 16 residues. Between the trimmed V and J ends, which lost 1 base and 6 bases, there was a span of 13 bases. Germline CDR1 and CDR2: SGHAT and FQNNGV. The CDR3 sequence: CASSLAPDTFNSPLHL. The CDR3 DNA sequence: TGTGCCAGCAGCTTAGCCCCCGACACTTTTAATTCACCCCTCCACCTT.

J is TRBJ1-2 and V is TRBV5-1; D unclear. V lost 2 bases to trimming and J lost 6 bases, with 11 bases between them. This CDR3 contains 13 residues. Per germline, CDR1 SGHRS and CDR2 YFSETQ. CDR3 sequence: CASSFWREDGYTF. In DNA form, the CDR3 reads TGCGCCAGCAGCTTCTGGAGGGAGGATGGCTACACCTTC.

V gene TRBV5-5 combines with J gene TRBJ1-2, with D perhaps matching TRBD1 (5 bases). Trimming removed 8 bases at V and 0 bases at J, with 14 bases between. This CDR3 has 14 residues. Germline values: CDR1 SGHKS, CDR2 YYEKEE (reference sequence). CDR3 nucleotides: TGTGCCAGTGGGGGGTACACAGCTAACTATGGCTACACCTTC. This translates into CASGGYTANYGYTF.